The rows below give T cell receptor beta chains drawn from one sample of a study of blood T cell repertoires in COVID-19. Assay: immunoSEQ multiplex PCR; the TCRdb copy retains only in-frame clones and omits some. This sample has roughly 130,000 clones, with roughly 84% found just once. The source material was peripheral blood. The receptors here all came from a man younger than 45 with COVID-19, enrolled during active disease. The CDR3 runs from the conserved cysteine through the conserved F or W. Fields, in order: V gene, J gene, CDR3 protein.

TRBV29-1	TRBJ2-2	CSAAGFHTGELFF
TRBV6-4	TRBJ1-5	CASSREYGSNQPQHF
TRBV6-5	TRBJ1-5	CASEGQGNQPQHF
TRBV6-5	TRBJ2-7	CATRGVHEQYF
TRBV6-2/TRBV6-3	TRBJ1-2	CASSFLQGSDGYTF
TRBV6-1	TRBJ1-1	CASSESRRAFF
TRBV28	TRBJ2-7	CASDGAYEQYF
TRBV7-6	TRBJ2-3	CASSPTGSATGWTADTQYF
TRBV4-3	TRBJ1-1	CASSQEGTGSNEAFF
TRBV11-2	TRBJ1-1	CASSLQGAIRDTEAFF
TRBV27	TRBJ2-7	CASSLSGSVSEQYF
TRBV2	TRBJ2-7	CASRVQGLPSYEQYF
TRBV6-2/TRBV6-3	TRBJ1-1	CASSSTRDGRNTEAFF
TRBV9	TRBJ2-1	CASSGSGTSVWNEQFF
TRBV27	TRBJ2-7	CASTTSRQREQYF
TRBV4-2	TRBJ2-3	CASSQDPSGRYTDTQYF
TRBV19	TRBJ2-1	CASSIGGTRPGDEQFF
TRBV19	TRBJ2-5	CASSLGASGKETQYF
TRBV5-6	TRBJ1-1	CASSFGGLDTEAFF
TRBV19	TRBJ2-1	CASSIQGAAYNEQFF
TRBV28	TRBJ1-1	CASSLGQGTEAFF
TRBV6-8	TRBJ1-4	CASRKTGGGEKLFF
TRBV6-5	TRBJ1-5	CASRGLAGVNQPQHF
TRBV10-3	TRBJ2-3	CAISQEASGIGDTQYF
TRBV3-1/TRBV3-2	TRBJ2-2	CASSRREGAGELFF
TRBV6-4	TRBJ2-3	CASSVHSGSGDTQYF
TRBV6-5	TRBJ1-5	CASRALNQPQHF
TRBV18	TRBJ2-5	CASSSLGASGTPQETQYF
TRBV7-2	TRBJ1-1	CASSLGSGRRNTEAFF
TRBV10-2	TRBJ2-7	CASSDLEQYF
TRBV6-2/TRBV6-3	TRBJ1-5	CASSPPGSNQPQHF
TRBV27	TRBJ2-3	CASTGLAGSASTDTQYF
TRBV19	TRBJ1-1	CASSIKLRTEAFF
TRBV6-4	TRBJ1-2	CASSDGENYGYTF
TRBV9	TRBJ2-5	CASSAGGQDRETQYF
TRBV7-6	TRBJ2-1	CASSLERGPMGEQFF
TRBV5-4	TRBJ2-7	CASSLSSGSSYEQYF
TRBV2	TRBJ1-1	CASSPKRAEAFF
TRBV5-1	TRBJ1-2	CASNTRTGNYGYTF
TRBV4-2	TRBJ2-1	CASSQQLGLAGNEQFF
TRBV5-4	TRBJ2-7	CASSAKTGAGQYF
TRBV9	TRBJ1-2	CASSVPRDRGMDGYTF